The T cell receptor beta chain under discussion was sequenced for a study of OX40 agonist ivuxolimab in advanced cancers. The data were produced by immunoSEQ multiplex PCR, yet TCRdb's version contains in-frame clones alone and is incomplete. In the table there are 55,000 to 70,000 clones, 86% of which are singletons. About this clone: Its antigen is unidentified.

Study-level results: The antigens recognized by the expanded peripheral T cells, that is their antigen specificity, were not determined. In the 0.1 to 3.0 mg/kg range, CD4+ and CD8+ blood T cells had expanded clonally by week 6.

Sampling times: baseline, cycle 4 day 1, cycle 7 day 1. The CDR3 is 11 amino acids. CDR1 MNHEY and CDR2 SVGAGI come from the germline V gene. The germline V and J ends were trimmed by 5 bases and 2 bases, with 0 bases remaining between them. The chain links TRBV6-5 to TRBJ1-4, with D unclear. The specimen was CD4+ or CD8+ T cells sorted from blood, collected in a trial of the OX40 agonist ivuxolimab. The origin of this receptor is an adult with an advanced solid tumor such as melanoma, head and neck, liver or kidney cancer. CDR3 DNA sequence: TGTGCCAGCAGTACTAATGAAAAACTGTTTTTT. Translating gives CASSTNEKLFF.